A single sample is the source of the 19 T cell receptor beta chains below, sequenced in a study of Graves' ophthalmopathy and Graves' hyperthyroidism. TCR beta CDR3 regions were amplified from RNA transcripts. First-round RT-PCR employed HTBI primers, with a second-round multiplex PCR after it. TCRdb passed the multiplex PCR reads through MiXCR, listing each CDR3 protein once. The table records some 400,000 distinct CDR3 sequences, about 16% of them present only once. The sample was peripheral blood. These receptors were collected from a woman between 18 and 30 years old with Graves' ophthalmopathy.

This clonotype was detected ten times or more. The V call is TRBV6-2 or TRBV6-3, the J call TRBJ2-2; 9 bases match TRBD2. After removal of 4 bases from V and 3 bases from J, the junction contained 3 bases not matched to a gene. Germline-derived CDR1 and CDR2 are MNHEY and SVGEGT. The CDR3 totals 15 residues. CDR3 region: CASSFGLAYTGELFF. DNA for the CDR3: TGTGCCAGCAGTTTTGGACTAGCGTACACCGGGGAGCTGTTTTTT.

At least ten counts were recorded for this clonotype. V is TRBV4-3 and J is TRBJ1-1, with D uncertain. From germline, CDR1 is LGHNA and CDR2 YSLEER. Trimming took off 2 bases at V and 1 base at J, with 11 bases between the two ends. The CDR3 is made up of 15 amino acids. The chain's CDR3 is CASSQSDIRNTEAFF. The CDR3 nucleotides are TGCGCCAGCAGCCAATCTGACATCCGGAACACTGAAGCTTTCTTT.

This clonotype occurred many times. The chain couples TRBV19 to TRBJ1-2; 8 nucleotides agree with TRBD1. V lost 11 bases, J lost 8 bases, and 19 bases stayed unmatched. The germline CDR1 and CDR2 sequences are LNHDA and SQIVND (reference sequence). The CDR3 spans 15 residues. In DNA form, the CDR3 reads TGTGCCGGCAATCCCCTGGACAGGGTCGCAGGCGGCTACACCTTC. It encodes CAGNPLDRVAGGYTF.

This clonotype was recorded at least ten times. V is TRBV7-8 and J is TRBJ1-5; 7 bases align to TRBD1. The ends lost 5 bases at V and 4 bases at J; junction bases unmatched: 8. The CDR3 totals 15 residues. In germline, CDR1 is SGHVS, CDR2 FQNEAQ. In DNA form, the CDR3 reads TGTGCCAGCAGCCACAGGGGTTACGCAAATCAGCCCCAGCATTTT. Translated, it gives CASSHRGYANQPQHF.

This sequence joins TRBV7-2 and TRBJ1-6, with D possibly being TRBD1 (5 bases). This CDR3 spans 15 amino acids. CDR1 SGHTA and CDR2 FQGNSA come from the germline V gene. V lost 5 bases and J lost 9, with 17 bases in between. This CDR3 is CASSPHQGSASPLHF. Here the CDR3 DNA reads TGTGCCAGCAGCCCTCATCAGGGTTCGGCTTCACCCCTCCACTTT. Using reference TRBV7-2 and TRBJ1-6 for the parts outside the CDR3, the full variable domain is GAGVSQSPSNKVTEKGKDVELRCDPISGHTALYWYRQSLGQGLEFLIYFQGNSAPDKSGLPSDRFSAERTGGSVSTLTIQRTQQEDSAVYLCASSPHQGSASPLHFGNGTRLTVT.

This CDR3 reads CASSPSGLAGGYEQYF. As DNA, the CDR3 is TGTGCCAGCAGTCCGTCCGGACTAGCGGGAGGGTACGAGCAGTACTTC. The chain carries TRBV28 and TRBJ2-7, with TRBD2 matching over 15 bases. The CDR3 has 16 amino acids. Germline values: CDR1 MDHEN, CDR2 SYDVKM. V gave up 5 bases and J gave up 4 bases; unmatched junction bases: 6.

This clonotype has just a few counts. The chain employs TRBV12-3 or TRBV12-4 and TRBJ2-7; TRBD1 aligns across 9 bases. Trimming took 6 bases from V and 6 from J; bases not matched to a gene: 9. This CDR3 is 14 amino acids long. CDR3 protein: CASSSGTGRREQYF. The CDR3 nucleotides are TGTGCCAGCAGCTCCGGGACAGGGCGGCGCGAGCAGTACTTC.

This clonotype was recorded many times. DNA of the CDR3: TGTGCCACCAGTGACCCAGGGATGATCGGCTACACCTTC. It encodes CATSDPGMIGYTF. The rearrangement joins TRBV24-1 to TRBJ1-2, with a tentative D call TRBD1 (5 bases). The CDR3 runs 13 residues. V was clipped by 4 bases and J by 8 bases, with 13 bases between them. Looked up from germline, CDR1 is KGHDR and CDR2 is SFDVKD.

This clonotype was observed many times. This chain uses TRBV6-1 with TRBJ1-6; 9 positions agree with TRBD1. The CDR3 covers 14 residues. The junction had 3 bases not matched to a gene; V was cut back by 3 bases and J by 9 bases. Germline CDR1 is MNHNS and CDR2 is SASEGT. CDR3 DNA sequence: TGTGCCAGCAGTGAGAGACAGGGGGTTTCACCCCTCCACTTT. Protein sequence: CASSERQGVSPLHF.

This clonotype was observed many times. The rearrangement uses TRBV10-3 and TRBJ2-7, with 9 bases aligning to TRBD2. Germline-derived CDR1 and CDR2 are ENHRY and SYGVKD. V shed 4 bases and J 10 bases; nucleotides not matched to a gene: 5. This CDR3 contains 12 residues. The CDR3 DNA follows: TGTGCCATCAGTGGTCTAGCGGGGACACAGTACTTC. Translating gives CAISGLAGTQYF.

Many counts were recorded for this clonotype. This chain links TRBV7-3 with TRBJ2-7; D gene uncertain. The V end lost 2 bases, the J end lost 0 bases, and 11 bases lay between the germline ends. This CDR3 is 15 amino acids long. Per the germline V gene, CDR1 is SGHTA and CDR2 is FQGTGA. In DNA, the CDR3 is TGTGCCAGCAGCTTAGGAGTCAGGAGCTCCTACGAGCAGTACTTC. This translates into CASSLGVRSSYEQYF.

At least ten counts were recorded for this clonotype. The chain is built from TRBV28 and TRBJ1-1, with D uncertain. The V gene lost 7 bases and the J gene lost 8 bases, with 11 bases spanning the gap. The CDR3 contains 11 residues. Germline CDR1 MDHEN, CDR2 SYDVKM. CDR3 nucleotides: TGTGCCAGCACCCTGGGATTAGAAGCTTTCTTT. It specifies CASTLGLEAFF.

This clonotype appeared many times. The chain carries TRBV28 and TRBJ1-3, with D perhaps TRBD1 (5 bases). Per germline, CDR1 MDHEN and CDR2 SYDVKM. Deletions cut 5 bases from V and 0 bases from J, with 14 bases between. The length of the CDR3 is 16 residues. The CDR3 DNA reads TGTGCCAGCAGTCCTTGGGGGTTAGGCTCTGGAAACACCATATATTTT. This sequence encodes CASSPWGLGSGNTIYF.

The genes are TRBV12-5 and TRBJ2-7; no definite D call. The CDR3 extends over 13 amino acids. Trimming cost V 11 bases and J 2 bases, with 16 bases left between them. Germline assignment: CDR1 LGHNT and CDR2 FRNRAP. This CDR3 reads CAAEGRPTYEQYF. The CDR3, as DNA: TGTGCTGCAGAAGGGCGGCCCACCTACGAGCAGTACTTC.

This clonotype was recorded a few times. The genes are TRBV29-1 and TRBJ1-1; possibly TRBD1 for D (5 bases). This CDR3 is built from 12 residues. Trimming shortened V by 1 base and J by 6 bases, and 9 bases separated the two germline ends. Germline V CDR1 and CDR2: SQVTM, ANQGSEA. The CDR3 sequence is CSVEGRGAEAFF. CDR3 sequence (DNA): TGCAGCGTTGAAGGTAGGGGCGCTGAAGCTTTCTTT. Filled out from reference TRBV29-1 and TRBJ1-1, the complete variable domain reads SAVISQKPSRDICQRGTSLTIQCQVDSQVTMMFWYRQQPGQSLTLIATANQGSEATYESGFVIDKFPISRPNLTFSTLTVSNMSPEDSSIYLCSVEGRGAEAFFGQGTRLTVV.

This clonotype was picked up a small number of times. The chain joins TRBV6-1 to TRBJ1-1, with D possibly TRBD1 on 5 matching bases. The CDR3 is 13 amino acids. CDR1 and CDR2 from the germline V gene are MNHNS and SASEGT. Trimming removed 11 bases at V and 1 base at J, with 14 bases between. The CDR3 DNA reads TGTGCCGGGAGTAGGGGTCAGAACACTGAAGCTTTCTTT. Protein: CAGSRGQNTEAFF.

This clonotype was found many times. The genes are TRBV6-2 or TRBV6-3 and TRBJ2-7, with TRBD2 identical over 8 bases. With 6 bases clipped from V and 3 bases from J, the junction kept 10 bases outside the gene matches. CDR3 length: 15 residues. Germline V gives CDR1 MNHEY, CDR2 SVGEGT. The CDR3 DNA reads TGTGCCAGCAGACCCTCGAGGACTAGCTACTACGAGCAGTACTTC. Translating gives CASRPSRTSYYEQYF.

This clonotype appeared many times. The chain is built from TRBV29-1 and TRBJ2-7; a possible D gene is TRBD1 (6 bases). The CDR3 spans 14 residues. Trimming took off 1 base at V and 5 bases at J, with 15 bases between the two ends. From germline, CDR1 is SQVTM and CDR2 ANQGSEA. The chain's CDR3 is CSVEVWGRTNEQYF. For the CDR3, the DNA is TGCAGCGTTGAAGTGTGGGGGCGGACGAACGAGCAGTACTTC.

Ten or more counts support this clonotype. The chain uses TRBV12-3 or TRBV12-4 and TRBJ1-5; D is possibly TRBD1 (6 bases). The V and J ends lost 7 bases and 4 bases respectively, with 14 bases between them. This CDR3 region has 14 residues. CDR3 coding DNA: TGTGCCAGCACCCCCGGGACATCGAATCAGCCCCAGCATTTT. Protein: CASTPGTSNQPQHF.